Listed here is a single TCR beta chain. The antigen is unknown. With the ViraFEST assay, the study expanded antigen-specific CD4+ T cells using viral peptide pools, then sequenced them. Culture lasted around eleven days before CD4+ T cell isolation. Each person got two doses of an mRNA SARS-CoV-2 vaccine, BNT162b2 or mRNA-1273. The healthy vaccine recipients, who had no prior SARS-CoV-2 infection, showed negative nucleocapsid antibodies. Cultures of over 1.5 million PBMC per well contained about 10 IU/ml IL-2 plus 10 ug/ml peptides. Cells had half their medium changed to IL-2 medium on days 3 and 7. The repertoire was sequenced with immunoSEQ multiplex PCR; TCRdb's copy has only in-frame clones and lacks some. The repertoire holds tens of thousands of clones, with roughly 81% as singletons. After removal of 6 bases from V and 5 bases from J, the junction contained 2 bases not matched to a gene. The CDR3 contains 14 residues. The germline V gene has CDR1 LNHDA and CDR2 SQIVND (reference sequence).

The data were taken from a study of vaccination effects on CD4 cells after COVID-19. As for the study in general: The post-vaccine samples were taken, at the median, 72 days after the second dose.

The chain joins TRBV19 to TRBJ1-4; 11 bases map to TRBD1. This clonotype originated in a human donor who received a COVID-19 vaccine. The specimen was CD4+ T cells from PBMCs cultured with HCoV-229E spike peptides, collected after COVID-19 vaccination. CDR3 in DNA: TGTGCCAGTAGGGACAGGGGGCTGAATGAAAAACTGTTTTTT. Its translation is CASRDRGLNEKLFF.